Listed below are T cell receptor beta chains from one sample, sequenced in a study of T cells in Graves' hyperthyroidism and ophthalmopathy. Each CDR3 protein gets one entry after TCRdb re-called the multiplex PCR reads with MiXCR. The sample contains more than 300,000 distinct CDR3 sequences, around 13% of which appear only once. The sample taken for sequencing was blood. The receptors derive from a woman aged 25 to 39 with Graves' hyperthyroidism. CDR3s leave out the opening cysteine and the closing phenylalanine or tryptophan. Clone size appears in some rows only: once, few, many, or a class for an expanded clone.

v_gene	abundance	len	j_gene	CDR3aa
TRBV20-1	NA	9	TRBJ2-1	SARRNNEQF
TRBV29-1	many	9	TRBJ2-7	SVESSYEQY
TRBV28	many	11	TRBJ2-7	ASTGGVGYEQY
TRBV19	many	11	TRBJ1-5	ASSMDSNQPQH
TRBV11-2	many	12	TRBJ2-1	ASSSNRGRNEQF
TRBV5-8	NA	15	TRBJ2-4	ASSGGGSGGLPPIQY
TRBV6-2/TRBV6-3	NA	15	TRBJ2-5	ASRKGKGLAGGETQY
TRBV10-3	many	11	TRBJ2-5	AISDPALETQY
TRBV11-2	many	17	TRBJ2-1	ASSLARTSGRPTLNEQF
TRBV6-1	many	13	TRBJ1-5	ASSGGTGGWQPQH
TRBV4-2	few	13	TRBJ1-2	ASSRTSGGYYGYT
TRBV27	many	14	TRBJ2-4	ASSPRGDWGKNIQY
TRBV20-1	many	12	TRBJ2-3	SAIPLGLADTQY
TRBV9	many	13	TRBJ1-2	ASSATGTGPYGYT
TRBV7-2	many	14	TRBJ2-5	ASSPRAGRVQETQY
TRBV12-3/TRBV12-4	many	10	TRBJ2-3	ASSFGGDTQY
TRBV30	few	12	TRBJ1-6	AVKGVSYNSPLH
TRBV3-1	few	12	TRBJ2-5	ASSQRGPQETQY
TRBV20-1	many	12	TRBJ2-3	SAHSTGNTDTQY
TRBV7-9	NA	11	TRBJ1-5	ASSLAQGQPQH
TRBV20-1	many	8	TRBJ2-5	SAYQETQY
TRBV5-8	few	14	TRBJ2-3	ASSMGLVYVVDTQY
TRBV29-1	many	12	TRBJ2-4	SVRGVGTKNIQY
TRBV2	NA	10	TRBJ2-2	ASGSHTGELF
TRBV2	NA	9	TRBJ1-5	ASSDDQPQH
TRBV29-1	many	12	TRBJ2-7	SVDGGVLREEQY
TRBV13	many	14	TRBJ2-1	ASSTRLAGGRREQF
TRBV27	many	14	TRBJ1-5	ASRPNAGNSNQPQH
TRBV11-2	many	15	TRBJ1-4	ASSLDLRAPDGEKLF
TRBV11-2	NA	11	TRBJ2-7	ASSLGAVYEQY
TRBV30	few	11	TRBJ1-6	AWSFENNSPLH
TRBV30	many	11	TRBJ2-5	AWSVATQETQY
TRBV18	few	13	TRBJ2-5	ASSPFTGFQETQY
TRBV15	NA	15	TRBJ2-3	ATSRNYRTGKTDTQY
TRBV7-9	many	14	TRBJ2-7	ASSLDGKGVVYEQY
TRBV20-1	NA	13	TRBJ2-3	SARVGAPSADTQY
TRBV30	many	12	TRBJ1-2	AWSGDGGNYGYT
TRBV28	many	12	TRBJ2-5	ASSLPRQGETQY
TRBV2	many	12	TRBJ1-6	ASSERAGESPLH
TRBV7-3	few	12	TRBJ2-1	ASSLLAGGHEQF
TRBV15	NA	13	TRBJ2-7	ATSRDLGGLYEQY
TRBV29-1	NA	13	TRBJ2-5	SVEDITGDSETQY
TRBV7-8	many	13	TRBJ1-1	ASSQPPGTSAGAF
TRBV15	few	16	TRBJ2-3	ATSRDRWLAGSTDTQY
TRBV29-1	few	10	TRBJ1-3	SVGNSGNTIY
TRBV5-5	NA	12	TRBJ1-1	ASSFRDRGTEAF
TRBV2	NA	12	TRBJ2-1	ASVRDRTYNEQF
TRBV5-1	few	11	TRBJ1-2	ASSPFRAEGYT
TRBV19	NA	13	TRBJ2-2	ASSVASENTGELF
TRBV29-1	few	11	TRBJ1-3	SGTGSSGNTIY
TRBV27	many	12	TRBJ2-7	ASSSDRGFYEQY
TRBV5-1	few	12	TRBJ1-2	ASRRDRGGGGYT
TRBV20-1	many	11	TRBJ2-7	SPRGGGSYEQY
TRBV28	many	9	TRBJ1-1	VCRGATEAF
TRBV7-9	many	10	TRBJ1-1	ASSLGETEAF
TRBV11-1	many	13	TRBJ2-3	ASSLQDRETDTQY
TRBV12-3/TRBV12-4	many	12	TRBJ1-5	ASSLAGVEQPQH
TRBV10-3	many	12	TRBJ2-3	ATSGSSQTDTQY
TRBV12-3/TRBV12-4	NA	12	TRBJ2-7	ASGSAGDGNEQY